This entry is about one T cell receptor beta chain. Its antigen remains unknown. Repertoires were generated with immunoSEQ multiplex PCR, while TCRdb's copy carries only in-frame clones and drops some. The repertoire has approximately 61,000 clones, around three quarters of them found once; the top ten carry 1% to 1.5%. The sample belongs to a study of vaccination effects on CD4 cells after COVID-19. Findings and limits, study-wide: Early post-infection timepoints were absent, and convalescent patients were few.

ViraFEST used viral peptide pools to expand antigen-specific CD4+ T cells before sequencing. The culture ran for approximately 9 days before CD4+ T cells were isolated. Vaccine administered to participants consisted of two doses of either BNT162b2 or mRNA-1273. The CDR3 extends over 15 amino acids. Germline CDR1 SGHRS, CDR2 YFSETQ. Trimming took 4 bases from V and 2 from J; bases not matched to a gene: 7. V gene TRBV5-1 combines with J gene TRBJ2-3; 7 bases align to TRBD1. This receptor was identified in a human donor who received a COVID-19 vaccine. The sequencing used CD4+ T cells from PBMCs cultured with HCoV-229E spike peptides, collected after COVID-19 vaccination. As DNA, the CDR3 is TGCGCCAGCAGCAAGCACAGGGGTTCCACAGATACGCAGTATTTT. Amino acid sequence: CASSKHRGSTDTQYF.